The rows below give T cell receptor beta chains drawn from one sample of a study of T-cell reconstitution after alpha-beta-depleted transplantation in children. Using its own MiXCR run on the PCR reads, TCRdb lists one record per CDR3 protein. Among almost 250,000 distinct CDR3 sequences listed, roughly 26% were seen once. The material sequenced was PBMCs, taken before TCRalphabeta/CD19-depleted stem cell transplant. The receptors were gathered from a girl aged 2-10 years with Fanconi anemia, due to receive a stem cell transplant. Both conserved end residues are part of each CDR3. D genes are given only for firm matches. The size entry is marked missing in some rows and otherwise reads once, few, many or a size class.

TRBJ2-1 many TRBV7-2 . TGTGCCAGCAGCTTATTTAGGACAGATTACAATGAGCAGTTCTTC CASSLFRTDYNEQFF
TRBJ2-1 many TRBV27 . TGTGCCAGCAGTCGTAGCGGGACAGTCTACAATGAGCAGTTCTTC CASSRSGTVYNEQFF
TRBJ1-3 few TRBV7-3 . TGTGCCAGCAGCTTGGCACACGGAAACACCATATATTTT CASSLAHGNTIYF
TRBJ1-2 many TRBV12-3/TRBV12-4 . TGTGCCAGCAGGTATCGGGACAATGGCTACACCTTC CASRYRDNGYTF
TRBJ1-1 many TRBV25-1 . TGTGCCAGCAGTGAATATTACTCGAACACTGAAGCTTTCTTT CASSEYYSNTEAFF
TRBJ2-5 few TRBV12-3/TRBV12-4 . TGTGCCAGCAGTTTAAGGGGAGCCCAAGAGACCCAGTACTTC CASSLRGAQETQYF
TRBJ2-1 few TRBV20-1 . TGCAGTGCTAGTCAGGGTAGCAATGAGCAGTTCTTC CSASQGSNEQFF
TRBJ2-3 few TRBV20-1 . TGCAGTGCTAGAATTCCCACCACAGATACGCAGTATTTT CSARIPTTDTQYF
TRBJ1-1 few TRBV28 TRBD1 TGTGCCAGCAGTTTATTAGGGCTCGGACAGGGGAACACTGAAGCTTTCTTT CASSLLGLGQGNTEAFF
TRBJ1-2 . TRBV30 . TGTGCCTGGAGTCCATCCCATGGCTACACCTTC CAWSPSHGYTF
TRBJ2-1 . TRBV7-3 TRBD2 TGTGCCAGCAGCCCCCAAGCGGGAGGGCCTTACAATGAGCAGTTCTTC CASSPQAGGPYNEQFF
TRBJ1-1 . TRBV29-1 . TGCAGCGTTGAAGACAGGGGAAACACTGAAGCTTTCTTT CSVEDRGNTEAFF
TRBJ2-7 . TRBV18 . TGTGCCAGCTCACCACGAGGGCCGCAGAACCTCTACGAGCAGTACTTC CASSPRGPQNLYEQYF
TRBJ2-1 few TRBV29-1 . TGCAGCGCTGCCGCCGGGGCTAGGTTGGCGGAGCAGTTCTTC CSAAAGARLAEQFF
TRBJ2-2 . TRBV6-1 . TGTGCCAGCAGTCTCCCCCAGACGAACACCGGGGAGCTGTTTTTT CASSLPQTNTGELFF
TRBJ2-3 . TRBV6-1 . TGTGCCAGCAGTGGAAGTTTCGTCACAGATACGCAGTATTTT CASSGSFVTDTQYF
TRBJ2-5 many TRBV7-2 . TGTGCCAGCAGCTTACGCAGGCAATTAGAGACCCAGTACTTC CASSLRRQLETQYF
TRBJ2-7 many TRBV27 . TGTGCCAGCAGTTTAGACACCTCCTACGAGCAGTACTTC CASSLDTSYEQYF
TRBJ1-2 . TRBV4-2 . TGTGCCAGCAGCCAAGGTCCAGGGTATTCTTATGGCTACACCTTC CASSQGPGYSYGYTF
TRBJ2-7 . TRBV20-1 TRBD1 TGCAGTGCCCCGGACAGGGGGCGCTTGGACGAGCAGTACTTC CSAPDRGRLDEQYF
TRBJ1-6 many TRBV7-8 . TGTGCCAGCAGCTCAGGAACGAATAATTCACCCCTCCACTTT CASSSGTNNSPLHF
TRBJ2-7 few TRBV29-1 . TGCAGCGTCCCTAGGGGATCCGAGCAGTACTTC CSVPRGSEQYF
TRBJ2-1 many TRBV29-1 TRBD2 TGCAGCGCCTCTAGCGGGAGAAGGAATGAGCAGTTCTTC CSASSGRRNEQFF